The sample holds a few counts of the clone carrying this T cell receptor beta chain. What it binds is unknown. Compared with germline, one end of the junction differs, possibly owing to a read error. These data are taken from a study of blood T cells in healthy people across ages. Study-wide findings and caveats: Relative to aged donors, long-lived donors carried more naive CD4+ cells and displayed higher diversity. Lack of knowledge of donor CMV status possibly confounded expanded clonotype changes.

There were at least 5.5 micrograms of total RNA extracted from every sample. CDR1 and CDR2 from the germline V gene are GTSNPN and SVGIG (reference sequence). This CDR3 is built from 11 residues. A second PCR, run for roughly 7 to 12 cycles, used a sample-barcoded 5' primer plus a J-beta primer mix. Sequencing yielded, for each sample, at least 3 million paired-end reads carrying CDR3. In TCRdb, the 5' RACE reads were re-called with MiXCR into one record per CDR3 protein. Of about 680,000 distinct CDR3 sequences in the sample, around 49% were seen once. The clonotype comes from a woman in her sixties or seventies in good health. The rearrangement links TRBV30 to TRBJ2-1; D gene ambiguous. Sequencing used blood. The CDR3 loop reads CAWTPYNEQFF. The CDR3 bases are TGTGCCTGGACTCCCTATAATGAGCAGTTCTTC.